A single sample is the source of the 4 T cell receptor beta chains below, sequenced in a study of CD8 T cells in Susac syndrome. An amount of RNA that ranged from about 0.45 to 1 ug was reverse transcribed with random hexamers. TCRdb itself ran the immunoSEQ multiplex PCR reads through MiXCR, one entry per CDR3 protein. The table has roughly 75,000 distinct CDR3 sequences, 90% to 95% seen once. Sequenced material: CD4+ T cells from PBMCs. Receptors were obtained from a human donor with Susac syndrome.

V usage is TRBV28 and J usage is TRBJ2-7, with D perhaps assigned TRBD1 or TRBD2 (5 bases each). The CDR3 has 15 residues. CDR1 is MDHEN, CDR2 SYDVKM, per germline. Trimming stripped 2 bases from V and 2 bases from J, with 13 bases between. The CDR3, as DNA: TGTGCCAGCAGTTTAGGGGACCTTAGGGCCTACGAGCAGTACTTC. This sequence encodes CASSLGDLRAYEQYF.

V gene TRBV7-6 combines with J gene TRBJ2-1; D remains ambiguous. The CDR3 loop spans 15 amino acids. Per the germline V gene, CDR1 is SGHVS and CDR2 is FNYEAQ. Between the trimmed V and J ends, which lost 3 bases and 6 bases, there was a span of 15 bases. CDR3 in amino acids: CASSFRFGRTNEQFF. For the CDR3, the DNA is TGTGCCAGCAGCTTTAGGTTTGGACGAACCAATGAGCAGTTCTTC. Variable domain in full (rest from reference TRBV7-6 and TRBJ2-1): GAGVSQSPRYKVTKRGQDVALRCDPISGHVSLYWYRQALGQGPEFLTYFNYEAQQDKSGLPNDRFSAERPEGSISTLTIQRTEQRDSAMYRCASSFRFGRTNEQFFGPGTRLTVL.

The chain carries TRBV19 and TRBJ2-2; 9 positions match TRBD1. Unmatched junction bases numbered 4, after V lost 5 bases and J lost 3 bases. This CDR3 contains 15 residues. The germline CDR1 and CDR2 sequences are LNHDA and SQIVND (reference sequence). The CDR3 reads CASSSRQGDTGELFF. The CDR3 DNA reads TGTGCCAGTAGTTCCAGACAGGGGGACACCGGGGAGCTGTTTTTT.

The rearrangement uses TRBV5-1 and TRBJ1-5; possibly TRBD1 for D (5 bases). Deletions cut 0 bases from V and 4 bases from J, with 14 bases between. This CDR3 is 16 amino acids long. Germline CDR1 is SGHRS and CDR2 is YFSETQ. CDR3 DNA: TGCGCCAGCAGCTTGGACCCGCAGGGACGGAATCAGCCCCAGCATTTT. Translation: CASSLDPQGRNQPQHF.